These 5 T cell receptor beta chains came from one sample sequenced in a study of PD-1 blockade in classical Hodgkin lymphoma. The repertoire was sequenced with immunoSEQ multiplex PCR; TCRdb's copy has only in-frame clones and lacks some. Here the sample spans roughly 50,000 clones, 86% being singletons. Specified time point: cycle 4 day 1 (C4D1), after 6 weeks of nivolumab. Brentuximab vedotin exposure varied, and every patient relapsed after autologous stem cell transplantation. The material sequenced was peripheral blood mononuclear cells (PBMCs), taken before the fourth cycle of nivolumab. All receptors come from a human donor with classical Hodgkin lymphoma.

This sequence joins TRBV18 and TRBJ1-3; D is ambiguous. CDR1 KGHSH and CDR2 LQKENI come from the germline V gene. V shed 2 bases and J shed 9 bases, with 8 bases lying between them. The CDR3 runs 12 residues. CDR3 sequence reads: CASSPLGSTIYF. Here the CDR3 DNA reads TGTGCCAGCTCACCATTGGGGAGCACCATATATTTT.

The V gene is TRBV19, the J gene TRBJ2-7, with 7 bases lining up with TRBD2. The CDR3 sequence is 14 residues long. Germline CDR1 and CDR2: LNHDA and SQIVND (reference sequence). With V trimmed by 3 bases and J by 0 bases, 2 bases remained unmatched. CDR3: CASSMSGASYEQYF. The CDR3 DNA is TGTGCCAGTAGTATGAGCGGGGCCTCCTACGAGCAGTACTTC. Combining the CDR3 with reference TRBV19 and TRBJ2-7 gives the whole variable domain DGGITQSPKYLFRKEGQNVTLSCEQNLNHDAMYWYRQDPGQGLRLIYYSQIVNDFQKGDIAEGYSVSREKKESFPLTVTSAQKNPTAFYLCASSMSGASYEQYFGPGTRLTVT.

The rearrangement links TRBV7-6 to TRBJ1-1; the D gene is possibly TRBD1 (6 bases). Germline CDR1 and CDR2: SGHVS and FNYEAQ. The CDR3 is made up of 15 amino acids. V was trimmed by 0 bases and J by 5 bases, leaving 13 bases between them. This CDR3 reads CASSLASRGGTEAFF. For the CDR3, the DNA is TGTGCCAGCAGCTTAGCGTCCAGGGGAGGTACTGAAGCTTTCTTT.

This chain links TRBV5-1 with TRBJ1-1, with a tentative D call TRBD1 (5 bases). Trimming took off 1 base at V and 1 base at J, with 17 bases between the two ends. The length of the CDR3 is 17 residues. CDR1 and CDR2 (germline): SGHRS, YFSETQ. CDR3 DNA: TGCGCCAGCAGCTTGTTCGGTTCTGGGGCACGGAACACTGAAGCTTTCTTT. Protein sequence: CASSLFGSGARNTEAFF.

The chain combines TRBV28 with TRBJ2-6, with 7 bases identical to TRBD2. The CDR3 consists of 15 residues. Germline V gene data show CDR1 as MDHEN and CDR2 as SYDVKM. Trimming took 7 bases from V and 0 from J; bases not matched to a gene: 3. The CDR3 region is CASTPGGSGANVLTF. The CDR3, as DNA: TGTGCCAGCACCCCGGGGGGCTCTGGGGCCAACGTCCTGACTTTC. Full variable domain (remainder filled in from reference TRBV28 and TRBJ2-6): DVKVTQSSRYLVKRTGEKVFLECVQDMDHENMFWYRQDPGLGLRLIYFSYDVKMKEKGDIPEGYSVSREKKERFSLILESASTNQTSMYLCASTPGGSGANVLTFGAGSRLTVL.